A selection of T cell receptor beta chains follows, all from one sample in a study of cytomegalovirus exposure and HLA in healthy donors. Produced via immunoSEQ multiplex PCR; TCRdb's table is partial and in-frame only. The table has 90,000 to 120,000 clones, roughly 80% seen once. Input material: PBMCs. The receptors were sampled from a male donor in good health and CMV-seropositive. Each CDR3 is given with its conserved first and last residue. Each record gives: J gene, clone size, D gene, V gene, CDR3 DNA, CDR3 protein. The D gene is left open where the match is weak. Rows may omit the clone size; those that give it use once, few, many or a size class.

J: TRBJ2-2; size: NA; D: NA; V: TRBV7-8; DNA: TGTGCCAGCAGCTTGTACAGGGGGGGCACCGGGGAGCTGTTTTTT; CDR3: CASSLYRGGTGELFF
J: TRBJ1-5; size: NA; D: TRBD1; V: TRBV30; DNA: TGTGCCTGGAGCTCCGGGACAGAGAATCAGCCCCAGCATTTT; CDR3: CAWSSGTENQPQHF
J: TRBJ1-5; size: few; D: NA; V: TRBV7-9; DNA: TGTGCCAGCAGCGAATCGCGGGGAGAGGGCAATCAGCCCCAGCATTTT; CDR3: CASSESRGEGNQPQHF
J: TRBJ1-1; size: few; D: NA; V: TRBV25-1; DNA: TGTGCCAGCAGTGATCCCAGGGGCCCGAACACTGAAGCTTTCTTT; CDR3: CASSDPRGPNTEAFF
J: TRBJ2-3; size: NA; D: NA; V: TRBV7-9; DNA: TGTGCCAGCAGCACCCAAAGTATACAGGGAGATACGCAGTATTTT; CDR3: CASSTQSIQGDTQYF
J: TRBJ1-2; size: few; D: NA; V: TRBV29-1; DNA: TGCAGCGTTGGGGCCGCTACTAACTATGGCTACACCTTC; CDR3: CSVGAATNYGYTF
J: TRBJ2-7; size: NA; D: NA; V: TRBV7-2; DNA: TGTGCCAGCAGCTACCGGGACATCTCCTACGAGCAGTACTTC; CDR3: CASSYRDISYEQYF
J: TRBJ1-4; size: NA; D: NA; V: TRBV7-2; DNA: TGTGCCAGCAGCCCCAGGAGGGGGGGGATAGCTAATGAAAAACTGTTTTTT; CDR3: CASSPRRGGIANEKLFF
J: TRBJ2-3; size: NA; D: NA; V: TRBV7-6; DNA: TGTGCCAGCAGCTTCACCCCCGGGGCAGATACGCAGTATTTT; CDR3: CASSFTPGADTQYF
J: TRBJ2-3; size: NA; D: TRBD2; V: TRBV9; DNA: TGTGCCTCCGGATTGGGGGGGGGCACAGATACGCAGTATTTT; CDR3: CASGLGGGTDTQYF
J: TRBJ1-1; size: NA; D: NA; V: TRBV7-2; DNA: TGTGCCAGCAGCTTAGAGGCCCGAACGGGGACTGAAGCTTTCTTT; CDR3: CASSLEARTGTEAFF
J: TRBJ2-3; size: NA; D: TRBD2; V: TRBV9; DNA: TGTGCCAGCAGCGTAGACCTAGCGGGGGGCACAGATACGCAGTATTTT; CDR3: CASSVDLAGGTDTQYF
J: TRBJ1-5; size: once; D: NA; V: TRBV5-4; DNA: TGTGCCAGCAGCTTATCGCCAGCTAGTCAGCCCCAGCATTTT; CDR3: CASSLSPASQPQHF
J: TRBJ1-2; size: once; D: TRBD1; V: TRBV27; DNA: TGTGCCAGCAGACTCGGGACAGATAACTATGGCTACACCTTC; CDR3: CASRLGTDNYGYTF
J: TRBJ2-3; size: NA; D: TRBD2; V: TRBV7-6; DNA: TGTGCCAGCAGCTTAACTAGCGGGGGAATAATAATTAGCACAGATACGCAGTATTTT; CDR3: CASSLTSGGIIISTDTQYF
J: TRBJ2-3; size: NA; D: TRBD2; V: TRBV9; DNA: TGTGCCAGCAGCGTAGGTTTTAGCGGGGGGTCTAGCACAGATACGCAGTATTTT; CDR3: CASSVGFSGGSSTDTQYF
J: TRBJ2-5; size: NA; D: NA; V: TRBV2; DNA: TGTGCCAGCAGCCAACAGCATACCCAAGAGACCCAGTACTTC; CDR3: CASSQQHTQETQYF
J: TRBJ1-2; size: NA; D: TRBD1; V: TRBV25-1; DNA: TGTGCCAGCAGTGACAGGACAGGATTCAACTATGGCTACACCTTC; CDR3: CASSDRTGFNYGYTF
J: TRBJ2-7; size: NA; D: TRBD2; V: TRBV13; DNA: TGTGCCAGCAGCCCCCCGGGACTAGCGGGGGGGGGAGAGCAGTACTTC; CDR3: CASSPPGLAGGGEQYF
J: TRBJ1-6; size: NA; D: TRBD1; V: TRBV7-3; DNA: TGTGCCAGCAGCTTACAGGGGGTAGGCTCACCCCTCCACTTT; CDR3: CASSLQGVGSPLHF
J: TRBJ2-1; size: NA; D: TRBD1; V: TRBV10-3; DNA: TGTGCCATCAGTGAGCCCGACAGGGGGCCCGATTCCTACAATGAGCAGTTCTTC; CDR3: CAISEPDRGPDSYNEQFF
J: TRBJ2-7; size: NA; D: NA; V: TRBV2; DNA: TGTGCCAGCGTTAGGAACAGCCCCCCAGGGGAGCAGTACTTC; CDR3: CASVRNSPPGEQYF
J: TRBJ1-5; size: once; D: TRBD1; V: TRBV7-9; DNA: TGTGCCAGCAGGCCAACCATCGGGACAGGGCGCAATCAGCCCCAGCATTTT; CDR3: CASRPTIGTGRNQPQHF
J: TRBJ2-3; size: NA; D: NA; V: TRBV7-9; DNA: TGTGCCAGCAGCTTAGTCCCTTTCACAGATACGCAGTATTTT; CDR3: CASSLVPFTDTQYF
J: TRBJ2-3; size: NA; D: TRBD1; V: TRBV4-2; DNA: TGTGCCAGCAGCCAATTAGGGGGCGCAGATACGCAGTATTTT; CDR3: CASSQLGGADTQYF
J: TRBJ2-3; size: NA; D: TRBD2; V: TRBV6-5; DNA: TGTGCCAGCAGTAAGCGGGGCCCAGATACGCAGTATTTT; CDR3: CASSKRGPDTQYF
J: TRBJ2-2; size: few; D: NA; V: TRBV7-9; DNA: TGTGCCAGCAGCTTCTTCTCCACCGGGGAGCTGTTTTTT; CDR3: CASSFFSTGELFF
J: TRBJ1-1; size: NA; D: NA; V: TRBV19; DNA: TGTGCCAGTAGTATCGGCCCAGTGGAGACTGAAGCTTTCTTT; CDR3: CASSIGPVETEAFF